These T cell receptor beta chains were read from a single sample in a study of regulatory T cells in long-lasting Graves disease. TCRdb redid the calling of the multiplex PCR reads with MiXCR, one entry per CDR3 protein. Among under 300,000 distinct CDR3 sequences listed, about 19% were seen once. The sequences come from peripheral blood mononuclear cells (PBMCs), collected at new diagnosis, from a patient treated with antithyroid drugs. These TCRs come from a female donor with Graves disease. The CDR3 runs from the conserved cysteine through the conserved F or W. The order of the fields is D gene, V gene, clone size, CDR3 length, J gene, CDR3 DNA, CDR3 protein. D genes are given only for firm matches. Expanded clones are given a class, and other clones once, few, many or no size at all.

TRBD2	TRBV7-9	many	17	TRBJ2-1	TGTGCCAGCAGCTTAGCGCGGGGGACTAGCGGGAGAAATGAGCAGTTCTTC	CASSLARGTSGRNEQFF
-	TRBV20-1	many	13	TRBJ2-1	TGCAGTGCTTTACCCGGGCCCTACAATGAGCAGTTCTTC	CSALPGPYNEQFF
-	TRBV5-1	-	15	TRBJ2-5	TGTGCCAGCAGCGCCGGGACCGTTCCAGAAGAGACCCAGTACTTC	CASSAGTVPEETQYF
-	TRBV7-6	many	13	TRBJ2-7	TGTGCCAGCAGCCCCTATTACGGGGGCGAGCAGTACTTC	CASSPYYGGEQYF
-	TRBV9	few	14	TRBJ2-4	TGTGCCAGCAGCCCCTCTTGGGCCAAAAACATTCAGTACTTC	CASSPSWAKNIQYF
-	TRBV7-6	-	15	TRBJ1-1	TGTGCCAGCAGCCCTGGGGGGGGGCTTGGCACTGAAGCTTTCTTT	CASSPGGGLGTEAFF
-	TRBV3-1	few	11	TRBJ2-7	TGTGCCAGCAGCCAATGGTACGAGCAGTACTTC	CASSQWYEQYF
TRBD2	TRBV15	many	12	TRBJ2-7	TGTGCCACGGGACTAGCGGGAGGAGAGCAGTACTTC	CATGLAGGEQYF
TRBD1	TRBV7-2	many	15	TRBJ2-5	TGTGCCAGCAGCACCGACACAGGGGTTGGAGAGACCCAGTACTTC	CASSTDTGVGETQYF
-	TRBV6-2/TRBV6-3	many	12	TRBJ1-6	TGTGCCAGCAGTGATCTTAATTCACCCCTCCACTTT	CASSDLNSPLHF
TRBD2	TRBV10-2	-	15	TRBJ2-1	TGCGCCAGCAGTGAGGGGCCTAGCGGATACAATGAGCAGTTCTTC	CASSEGPSGYNEQFF
-	TRBV20-1	many	12	TRBJ2-3	TGCAGTGCTCCTAGCCTGGGAGATACGCAGTATTTT	CSAPSLGDTQYF
-	TRBV14	many	11	TRBJ1-1	TGTGCCAGCAGCCTGAACGGAGAAGCTTTCTTT	CASSLNGEAFF
TRBD1	TRBV11-3	-	15	TRBJ2-1	TGTGCCAGCACTCGGGGGACAGGGGGAATCAATGAGCAGTTCTTC	CASTRGTGGINEQFF
-	TRBV20-1	many	11	TRBJ2-7	TGCAGTGCTGGGGGAATCCACGAGCAGTACTTC	CSAGGIHEQYF
-	TRBV7-3	many	16	TRBJ2-3	TGTGCCAGCAGCACCGGAGACTACGGGTGGGGCGATACGCAGTATTTT	CASSTGDYGWGDTQYF
-	TRBV20-1	many	16	TRBJ1-3	TGCAGTGCTAGAGCCTCGGGGGGGGCGTCTGGAAACACCATATATTTT	CSARASGGASGNTIYF
-	TRBV3-1	many	14	TRBJ1-1	TGTGCCAGCAGCCAAGATGAGACGAACACTGAAGCTTTCTTT	CASSQDETNTEAFF
TRBD2	TRBV20-1	many	14	TRBJ2-1	TGCAGTGCTGCACTAGCGGGGTTCAACAATGAGCAGTTCTTC	CSAALAGFNNEQFF
-	TRBV7-3	many	15	TRBJ2-3	TGTGCCAGCAGCTTAATGGGGCGGGACACAGATACGCAGTATTTT	CASSLMGRDTDTQYF
-	TRBV7-2	many	12	TRBJ2-1	TGTGCCAGCAGTTTAAGACTGACAAAGCAGTTCTTC	CASSLRLTKQFF
-	TRBV7-9	many	13	TRBJ2-1	TGTGCCAGCAGCTTGGGCCGCTTCAATGAGCAGTTCTTC	CASSLGRFNEQFF
-	TRBV5-5	-	17	TRBJ2-6	TGTGCCAGCAGCTTGGGCAGGGAGTATCCTGGGGCCAACGTCCTGACTTTC	CASSLGREYPGANVLTF
TRBD1	TRBV20-1	many	13	TRBJ2-7	TGCAGTGCTAAACCTACAGGGGTCAACGAGCAGTACTTC	CSAKPTGVNEQYF
-	TRBV6-1	many	13	TRBJ1-6	TGTGCCAGCAGTCCCTTCGGGAATTCACCCCTCCACTTT	CASSPFGNSPLHF
-	TRBV7-2	many	14	TRBJ2-3	TGTGCCAGCAGCTTAGAACCGAGCACAGATACGCAGTATTTT	CASSLEPSTDTQYF
-	TRBV2	many	13	TRBJ2-1	TGTGCCAGCAGTCCAGGGCTCGGCAATGAGCAGTTCTTC	CASSPGLGNEQFF
TRBD2	TRBV3-1	many	15	TRBJ2-1	TGTGCCAGCAGCGGGAGCGGGAGGCCCTTTGATGAGCAGTTCTTC	CASSGSGRPFDEQFF
TRBD1	TRBV28	-	19	TRBJ1-1	TGTGCCAGCAGTTTATCATCGAGGGGCCGACAGGGGAAGGGGACTGAAGCTTTCTTT	CASSLSSRGRQGKGTEAFF
TRBD1	TRBV28	many	16	TRBJ2-7	TGTGCCAGCAGTTTATCGACAGGGGGAGGACGTCGCGAGCAGTACTTC	CASSLSTGGGRREQYF
-	TRBV6-2/TRBV6-3	-	13	TRBJ1-5	TGTGCCAGCAGTGCGGGGCTCAGTCAGCCCCAGCATTTT	CASSAGLSQPQHF
-	TRBV5-1	many	14	TRBJ1-1	TGCGCCAGCAGCTTTAACGCGGGGGCAACCGAAGCTTTCTTT	CASSFNAGATEAFF
-	TRBV20-1	many	15	TRBJ1-4	TGCAGTGCTAGACCCCGGGGCACAACTAATGAAAAACTGTTTTTT	CSARPRGTTNEKLFF
-	TRBV24-1	many	13	TRBJ1-1	TGTGCCACCAGGTCCGGGTTCGACACTGAAGCTTTCTTT	CATRSGFDTEAFF
-	TRBV5-1	-	17	TRBJ2-1	TGCGCCAGCAGCTTGGCGGTAGCGAAAACCCCCTACAATGAGCAGTTCTTC	CASSLAVAKTPYNEQFF
TRBD1	TRBV19	-	12	TRBJ2-4	TGTGCCAGCAAGGGACAGTCAAACATTCAGTACTTC	CASKGQSNIQYF
-	TRBV7-3	few	15	TRBJ2-3	TGTGCCAGCAGCTTAAACGGGGGGCCGGGAGATACGCAGTATTTT	CASSLNGGPGDTQYF
-	TRBV5-4	-	13	TRBJ2-5	TGTGCCAGCAGCGGGGGGGCCTCCAGGTCCCAGTACTTC	CASSGGASRSQYF
TRBD2	TRBV2	many	15	TRBJ2-7	TGTGCCAGCAGTGAAGCCGGACTAGAGGGCTACGAGCAGTACTTC	CASSEAGLEGYEQYF
TRBD1	TRBV5-8	few	14	TRBJ1-5	TGTGCCAGCAGCTCGGGACAGGGGATTCAGCCCCAGCATTTT	CASSSGQGIQPQHF
TRBD2	TRBV20-1	many	15	TRBJ2-5	TGCAGTGCGTGGACTAGCGGGAGTGGTCGGGAGACCCAGTACTTC	CSAWTSGSGRETQYF
-	TRBV20-1	many	11	TRBJ2-7	TGCAGTGTTAGACAGTTCTACGAGCAGTACTTC	CSVRQFYEQYF
TRBD1	TRBV6-1	many	15	TRBJ1-5	TGTGCCAGCAGTGAAAGGGGACAGTTCAATCAGCCCCAGCATTTT	CASSERGQFNQPQHF
TRBD1	TRBV6-1	few	15	TRBJ2-7	TGTGCCAGCAGTGAAGCGGGACAGGGAGTCTACGAGCAGTACTTC	CASSEAGQGVYEQYF
TRBD1	TRBV6-5	-	17	TRBJ1-3	TGTGCCAGCAGTTACACAGGCACAGGGGGGACAAGGAACACCATATATTTT	CASSYTGTGGTRNTIYF
-	TRBV28	many	13	TRBJ1-5	TGTGCCAGCAGACAGGCTAGCAATCAGCCCCAGCATTTT	CASRQASNQPQHF
-	TRBV25-1	few	12	TRBJ2-3	TGTGCCAGCAGGCCTGGGAGAGATACGCAGTATTTT	CASRPGRDTQYF
-	TRBV19	-	14	TRBJ2-5	TGTGCCAGTAAGACGGGAAGACTCGGGGAGACCCAGTACTTC	CASKTGRLGETQYF
TRBD2	TRBV20-1	-	17	TRBJ2-3	TGCAGTGCTAGCAGAGAAAGTAGGGCTAGCGGGTTAAATACGCAGTATTTT	CSASRESRASGLNTQYF
TRBD2	TRBV27	many	16	TRBJ2-5	TGTGCCAGCAGTTTCACCGGGACTAGCGGGATGGAGACCCAGTACTTC	CASSFTGTSGMETQYF
-	TRBV18	few	15	TRBJ1-4	TGTGCCAGCTCGCCCACCGGGCCCCGGGGTGAAAAACTGTTTTTT	CASSPTGPRGEKLFF
-	TRBV9	-	13	TRBJ1-1	TGTGCCAGCAGCGCTGAGTTGGGCACTGAAGCTTTCTTT	CASSAELGTEAFF
-	TRBV6-2/TRBV6-3	many	15	TRBJ2-7	TGTGCCAGCAGTTACTCAAGTGCAGGGGCCTACGAGCAGTACTTC	CASSYSSAGAYEQYF